One and the same sample provided the 26 T cell receptor beta chains below, sequenced in a study of OX40 agonist ivuxolimab in advanced cancers. Some clones are missing from TCRdb's copy, which holds only in-frame ones; the method was immunoSEQ multiplex PCR. The table shows 65,000 to 85,000 clones, with more than 70% occurring only once. Sequenced material: CD4+ or CD8+ T cells sorted from blood, taken in a trial of the OX40 agonist ivuxolimab. The source of these receptors is an adult with an advanced solid tumor such as melanoma, head and neck, liver or kidney cancer.

The chain links TRBV29-1 to TRBJ1-2; the D gene is possibly TRBD1 (6 bases). The CDR3 is 11 residues long. Trimming pared 7 bases from V and 3 bases from J, leaving 9 bases between. Looked up from germline, CDR1 is SQVTM and CDR2 is ANQGSEA. The DNA for the CDR3 is TGCAGCGGCAGGGGAGACTATGGCTACACCTTC. Amino acids: CSGRGDYGYTF.

The sample holds one count of this clone. The CDR3 region is CASSLYLGSEQFF. The CDR3 DNA reads as TGTGCCAGCAGCTTATATCTGGGGAGTGAGCAGTTCTTC. V is TRBV11-2 and J is TRBJ2-1; TRBD2 is a possible D gene (5 bases). Germline V gene lookup returns CDR1 SGHAT and CDR2 FQNNGV. The V gene lost 2 bases and the J gene lost 9 bases, with 11 bases spanning the gap. The CDR3 has 13 amino acids.

The rearrangement links TRBV5-1 to TRBJ2-2; D tentatively fits TRBD1 or TRBD2 (5 bases each). The CDR3 consists of 14 residues. V was shortened by 2 bases and J by 6 bases, with 11 bases between the two germline ends. Germline CDR1 and CDR2: SGHRS and YFSETQ. Written as DNA, the CDR3 is TGCGCCAGCAGCTTCCTCAGGGACGCCGGGGAGCTGTTTTTT. Protein product: CASSFLRDAGELFF.

The rearrangement uses TRBV6-5 and TRBJ2-4; 7 nucleotides match TRBD1. Per germline, CDR1 MNHEY and CDR2 SVGAGI. The CDR3 has 12 amino acids. With 6 bases clipped from V and 8 bases from J, the junction kept 4 bases outside the gene matches. The CDR3 nucleotides are TGTGCCAGCAGGGGGACAGCGGACATTCAGTACTTC. Translation gives CASRGTADIQYF.

The chain employs TRBV5-1 and TRBJ2-7; 8 bases align to TRBD1. Trimming cost V 1 base and J 0 bases; bases outside gene matches: 3. The CDR3 runs to 15 residues. The germline CDR1 and CDR2 sequences are SGHRS and YFSETQ. CDR3 region: CASSLRGQDSYEQYF. DNA for the CDR3: TGCGCCAGCAGCTTGAGGGGACAGGACTCCTACGAGCAGTACTTC.

The table lists this clone with a few counts. The rearrangement uses TRBV7-9 and TRBJ1-2; the D gene is possibly TRBD1 (6 bases). Germline V gene data show CDR1 as SEHNR and CDR2 as FQNEAQ (reference sequence). CDR3 length: 13 amino acids. The V and J ends lost 3 bases and 8 bases respectively, with 13 bases between them. The CDR3 coding sequence is TGTGCCAGCAGCTTGGAATCTGGGGGCGGCTACACCTTC. This codes for CASSLESGGGYTF. Complete variable domain (other parts from reference TRBV7-9 and TRBJ1-2): DTGVSQNPRHKITKRGQNVTFRCDPISEHNRLYWYRQTLGQGPEFLTYFQNEAQLEKSRLLSDRFSAERPKGSFSTLEIQRTEQGDSAMYLCASSLESGGGYTFGSGTRLTVV.

The gene calls are TRBV7-9 and TRBJ1-1; 7 nucleotides match TRBD1. The junction had 7 bases not matched to a gene; V was cut back by 5 bases and J by 1 base. The length of the CDR3 is 15 residues. Germline CDR1 reads SEHNR; CDR2 reads FQNEAQ (reference sequence). CDR3 residues: CASSSGTATNTEAFF. The CDR3 bases are TGTGCCAGCAGCAGTGGGACAGCGACGAACACTGAAGCTTTCTTT.

V gene TRBV5-6 combines with J gene TRBJ1-1; D is unclear. The CDR3 is made up of 15 amino acids. Germline V gene data show CDR1 as SGHDT and CDR2 as YYEEEE. Trimming left V 1 base short and J 4 bases short, with 14 bases between. The CDR3 region has the DNA TGTGCCAGCAGCTTGTGGCCAGGATATGCCACTGAAGCTTTCTTT. Its translation is CASSLWPGYATEAFF.

The rearrangement uses TRBV2 and TRBJ2-2, with D uncertain. This CDR3 region has 14 residues. Germline V gene lookup returns CDR1 SNHLY and CDR2 FYNNEI. The germline V and J ends were trimmed by 4 bases and 5 bases, with 11 bases remaining between them. CDR3: CASSVGRETGELFF. CDR3 DNA sequence: TGTGCCAGCAGTGTTGGCAGAGAAACCGGGGAGCTGTTTTTT.

J is TRBJ2-7 and V is TRBV28; D gene ambiguous. This CDR3 is built from 11 residues. V was trimmed by 10 bases and J by 3 bases, leaving 10 bases between them. Per the germline V gene, CDR1 is MDHEN and CDR2 is SYDVKM. This CDR3 reads CATSKYYEQYF. As DNA, the CDR3 is TGTGCCACTAGTAAGTACTACGAGCAGTACTTC.

This clone has a single count. The chain recombines TRBV18 with TRBJ2-3; D remains unclear. V was trimmed by 0 bases and J by 4 bases, leaving 11 bases between them. This CDR3 contains 15 residues. The germline CDR1 and CDR2 sequences are KGHSH and LQKENI. CDR3 sequence (DNA): TGTGCCAGCTCACCACCTGACCGTGTGGCAGATACGCAGTATTTT. Translating it yields CASSPPDRVADTQYF.

The chain combines TRBV2 with TRBJ1-2; a weak D match, TRBD1 (5 bases). Germline loops: CDR1 SNHLY, CDR2 FYNNEI. The V gene lost 7 bases and the J gene lost 8 bases, with 14 bases spanning the gap. The CDR3 loop spans 12 amino acids. CDR3 in amino acids: CASMRDGTGYTF. CDR3 DNA: TGTGCCAGCATGAGGGATGGGACCGGCTACACCTTC.

The rearrangement uses TRBV6-1 and TRBJ2-5, with a tentative D call TRBD1 (6 bases). The CDR3 has 14 residues. CDR1 is MNHNS, CDR2 SASEGT, per germline. Trimming cost V 1 base and J 2 bases, with 8 bases left between them. The CDR3 DNA reads TGTGCCAGCAGTGAAGGAACAGGGCAAGAGACCCAGTACTTC. Encoded protein: CASSEGTGQETQYF.

The chain links TRBV18 to TRBJ1-3; a weak D match, TRBD1 (6 bases). CDR1 and CDR2 (germline): KGHSH, LQKENI. CDR3 size: 16 residues. V shed 3 bases and J shed 0 bases, with 12 bases lying between them. CDR3 DNA: TGTGCCAGCTCACCGACAGGAATCCACTCTGGAAACACCATATATTTT. Amino acid sequence: CASSPTGIHSGNTIYF.

This clone was seen once. A read error may account for a junction end that differs from germline. The genes are TRBV5-4 and TRBJ2-1; D is possibly TRBD1 (6 bases). CDR1 is SGHNT and CDR2 is YYREEE in the germline V gene (reference sequence). The CDR3 length is 16 residues. The chain's CDR3 is CTSSNRYRESYNEQFF. In DNA, the CDR3 is TGTACCAGCAGCAATAGATACAGGGAATCCTACAATGAGCAGTTCTTC.

V gene TRBV30 combines with J gene TRBJ2-3; TRBD2 matches 8 bases. The CDR3 totals 13 residues. Germline V lookup: CDR1 GTSNPN, CDR2 SVGIG (reference sequence). With V trimmed by 7 bases and J by 7 bases, 10 bases remained unmatched. CDR3 nucleotides: TGTGCCTCGACCCCCACTAGCGGCTATACGCAGTATTTT. This encodes CASTPTSGYTQYF.

V gene TRBV6-5 combines with J gene TRBJ1-3; no clear D. V was cut by 7 bases and J by 1 base, with 5 bases left in between. CDR3 length equals 12 residues. CDR1 and CDR2 from the germline V gene are MNHEY and SVGAGI. DNA for the CDR3: TGTGCCAGCACAGGATCTGGAAACACCATATATTTT. Translation: CASTGSGNTIYF.

J is TRBJ2-1 and V is TRBV6-4; D gene unclear. V dropped 2 bases and J dropped 11 bases, with 10 bases sitting between them. CDR3 length: 12 amino acids. The germline V gene has CDR1 MRHNA and CDR2 SNTAGT. CDR3 bases: TGTGCCAGCAGTGACCCCGCAGAGAAGCAGTTCTTC. Translation: CASSDPAEKQFF.

This clone was picked up one time. The chain links TRBV18 to TRBJ2-7, with D perhaps matching TRBD1 (5 bases). CDR3 length: 12 residues. Trimming took off 3 bases at V and 3 bases at J, with 6 bases between the two ends. Looked up from germline, CDR1 is KGHSH and CDR2 is LQKENI. Here the CDR3 DNA reads TGTGCCAGCTCACCTGGACACTACGAGCAGTACTTC. This gives the protein CASSPGHYEQYF.

CDR3: CASLDSRVSGANVLTF. The CDR3 coding sequence is TGCGCCAGCTTAGACAGCCGGGTCTCTGGGGCCAACGTCCTGACTTTC. The chain combines TRBV5-1 with TRBJ2-6; TRBD1 might be the D (5 bases). This CDR3 has 16 residues. Germline V CDR1 and CDR2: SGHRS, YFSETQ. V gave up 7 bases and J gave up 0 bases, with 14 bases separating them. Full variable domain (missing parts from reference TRBV5-1 and TRBJ2-6): KAGVTQTPRYLIKTRGQQVTLSCSPISGHRSVSWYQQTPGQGLQFLFEYFSETQRNKGNFPGRFSGRQFSNSRSEMNVSTLELGDSALYLCASLDSRVSGANVLTFGAGSRLTVL.

The J gene is TRBJ2-1, the V gene TRBV7-9; the match to TRBD2 covers 11 bases. The V segment lost 3 bases and the J segment 3 bases; nucleotides outside the gene matches: 4. There are 16 residues in the CDR3. Germline V gene lookup returns CDR1 SEHNR and CDR2 FQNEAQ (reference sequence). As DNA, the CDR3 is TGTGCCAGCAGCTTGGCACTAGCGGGGGTCTACAATGAGCAGTTCTTC. Translated: CASSLALAGVYNEQFF.

The chain couples TRBV19 to TRBJ2-5; D is undetermined. Germline V CDR1 and CDR2: LNHDA, SQIVND (reference sequence). Trimming left V 8 bases short and J 1 base short, with 14 bases between. The CDR3 loop spans 14 amino acids. The CDR3 is CASAPAGPQETQYF. For the CDR3, the DNA is TGTGCCAGTGCGCCGGCAGGCCCCCAAGAGACCCAGTACTTC.

J is TRBJ1-2 and V is TRBV5-1, with D perhaps TRBD1 (6 bases). Germline CDR1 is SGHRS and CDR2 is YFSETQ. The ends were cut back, 3 bases at V and 3 bases at J, with 21 bases in the middle. The CDR3 covers 17 residues. The CDR3 loop reads CASSSGDPRTVYYGYTF. CDR3 sequence (DNA): TGCGCCAGCAGCTCGGGGGACCCTCGGACAGTTTACTATGGCTACACCTTC. The full variable domain, its missing parts supplied by reference TRBV5-1 and TRBJ1-2, is KAGVTQTPRYLIKTRGQQVTLSCSPISGHRSVSWYQQTPGQGLQFLFEYFSETQRNKGNFPGRFSGRQFSNSRSEMNVSTLELGDSALYLCASSSGDPRTVYYGYTFGSGTRLTVV.

The chain carries TRBV6-1 and TRBJ1-3; D remains unclear. V lost 4 bases, J lost 0 bases, and 7 bases lay in between. CDR3 length: 14 amino acids. Germline V gene sequence: CDR1 MNHNS, CDR2 SASEGT. Here the CDR3 reads CASSGSRSGNTIYF. CDR3 DNA sequence: TGTGCCAGCAGTGGCAGCCGCTCTGGAAACACCATATATTTT.

The chain joins TRBV11-2 to TRBJ1-4, with D unclear. The CDR3 runs 16 residues. The V end lost 5 bases, the J end lost 8 bases, and 21 bases lay between the germline ends. Germline loops: CDR1 SGHAT, CDR2 FQNNGV. This CDR3 is CASSPGRWAGGEKLFF. The CDR3 DNA is TGTGCCAGCAGCCCTGGACGGTGGGCAGGAGGAGAAAAACTGTTTTTT.

The chain joins TRBV5-1 to TRBJ2-2, with D possibly matching TRBD2 (5 bases). The V and J ends lost 3 bases and 3 bases respectively, with 9 bases between them. The germline CDR1 and CDR2 sequences are SGHRS and YFSETQ. CDR3 length: 14 residues. The chain's CDR3 is CASSYFGDTGELFF. CDR3 DNA: TGCGCCAGCAGCTACTTCGGGGACACCGGGGAGCTGTTTTTT.